The T cell receptor (beta chain) under discussion was sequenced for a study of regulatory T cells in long-lasting Graves disease (dated by TCRdb to about 2021). For context, the study as a whole: To count as having persistent Graves' disease, a patient had to have received antithyroid drug treatment for over 5 years with TSH receptor autoantibodies remaining persistently positive. On average, persistent Graves' disease patients in the clinical cohort had been on antithyroid drugs for about 9.7 years. TCR sequencing covered 13 persistent and 20 or so newly diagnosed Graves' disease patients, about 35 samples in total. Patients with persistent Graves' disease were compared with patients with newly diagnosed Graves' disease using TCR sequencing and RNA sequencing of peripheral blood. The study was registered as a clinical trial and conducted in China. Study-wide findings and limitations: More public clonotypes were shared among persistent patients (under 3,000) than among newly diagnosed patients (more than 950). Persistent disease showed preferential use of TRBV28, TRBJ1-2 and TRBJ2-5, whereas newly diagnosed disease favored TRBV20-1 and TRBJ2-1. Peripheral blood alone was examined, since thyroid tissue, which constituted the primary lesion, could not be accessed. Compared with newly diagnosed patients, patients with persistent Graves' disease had lower TCR Shannon entropy and fewer highly expanded clones, which suggests clonal expansion. Sequencing and analysis were restricted to the TCR beta chain. The small sample size was acknowledged by the authors as a limitation that may reduce accuracy.

Libraries were made using multiplex PCR. TCRdb shows the sequencer as Illumina HiSeq 4000. CDR3 regions were amplified by Arm-PCR with iRepertoire HTBI primers to construct TCR beta libraries. PCR products were gel purified before sequencing. Concerning the study's data processing: Gene usage analysis of CDR3 amino acid clonotypes used the roughly 62 TRBV and 11 to 15 TRBJ segments found across samples. COPE and FqMerger were used to merge the filtered high-quality paired reads into contigs. BLAST was used to align contigs to IMGT TRBV, TRBD and TRBJ reference genes, and CDR3 was defined according to IMGT. Clonotypes above 0.1% frequency were classified as highly expanded clones. Repertoire diversity was measured by Shannon entropy, and V-J evenness by the Gini coefficient. A clonotype was considered public if more than one individual shared it. Through fastp at Q25 and MiXCR, TCRdb rebuilt clones from the public reads, retaining in-frame beta chains. Each entry merges the rows of one CDR3 protein and shows their most common DNA and genes. TCRdb's processing, not the authors', yielded these V and J calls. Across this sample there are 300,000 to 350,000 distinct CDR3 sequences, with 15% to 20% seen only once. Over 25% of the sample is in the top ten clones.

At the junction V is shortened by 4 bases and J by 10 bases, with 24 bases in between. The CDR3 has 16 amino acids, counting the end cysteine and phenylalanine. The retained sequence is limited to the CDR3, 48 bases, with the frame set at the first base. The germline V gene (reference sequence) sets CDR1 to SGHKS and CDR2 to YYEKEE. The time point label, as the study defines it: persistent/refractory GD, antithyroid drugs over 5 years with positive TRAb. RNA was extracted from PBMCs in TRIzol for both TCR sequencing and RNA sequencing. The diagnosis of Graves' disease was made according to American Thyroid Association guidelines. Recruitment of patients was carried out at an endocrinology department in Xi'an, China. Each patient gave about 8.1 milliliters of peripheral blood, collected in an EDTA anticoagulant tube. Ficoll Paque Plus density gradient separation was used to isolate PBMCs, and no additional T cell sorting was done. An Agilent 2100 Bioanalyzer and agarose gel were used to assess RNA quality, and a NanoDrop 2000 was used to measure RNA concentration.

Turning to this clonotype: Its antigen remains unidentified. Base-call qualities are not available, and no considerably larger clone is one nucleotide away.

The sample consisted of peripheral blood mononuclear cells (PBMCs), taken when the disease was refractory, from a patient treated with antithyroid drugs. This TCR was sampled from a female donor with Graves disease. Rearrangement joined TRBV5-5 to TRBJ2-1, with the D gene possibly TRBD1 or TRBD2, each one fitting 5 bases. The nucleotide sequence reads as follows: TGTGCCAGCAGCGGACCCGGGGCAGGCGGTTACCCGGAGCAGTTCTTC. This gives the protein CASSGPGAGGYPEQFF.